This T cell receptor beta chain was identified during a study of tissue T cells after allogeneic stem cell transplantation. This clone came up a few times. What it recognizes is unknown. All gene names here are mouse names. The read comes to an end 1 residue before the CDR3 does, leaving the germline J gene to fill in the end. TCRdb's copy holds only in-frame clones and misses some; the assay was immunoSEQ multiplex PCR. The sample records around 7,400 clones, approximately 70% being singletons. Regarding the study as a whole: Blood and spleen captured only part of the tissue TCR repertoire. TCR repertoires tracked anatomic similarity, regardless of disease or transplant status. Motif-based clustering found tissue-specific repertoire signatures shared across patients, though few clones were shared. The patient cohort was small and clinically heterogeneous, with limited sampling depth.

This CDR3 has 13 residues. V was cut by 0 bases and J by 5 bases, with 9 bases left in between. Germline V CDR1 and CDR2: FNHDT, SITEND (reference sequence). The chain uses TRBV19 and TRBJ2-7; D possibly corresponds to TRBD1 (6 bases). The sequencing input was blood. The TCR sequence derives from a female BALB/c mouse in good health. Strain haplotype (MHC): H2-d. The sequenced CDR3 bases are TGTGCCAGCAGTATAGACAGGGCCCATGAACAGTAC. This sequence encodes CASSIDRAHEQY. The whole CDR3 region reads CASSIDRAHEQYF.